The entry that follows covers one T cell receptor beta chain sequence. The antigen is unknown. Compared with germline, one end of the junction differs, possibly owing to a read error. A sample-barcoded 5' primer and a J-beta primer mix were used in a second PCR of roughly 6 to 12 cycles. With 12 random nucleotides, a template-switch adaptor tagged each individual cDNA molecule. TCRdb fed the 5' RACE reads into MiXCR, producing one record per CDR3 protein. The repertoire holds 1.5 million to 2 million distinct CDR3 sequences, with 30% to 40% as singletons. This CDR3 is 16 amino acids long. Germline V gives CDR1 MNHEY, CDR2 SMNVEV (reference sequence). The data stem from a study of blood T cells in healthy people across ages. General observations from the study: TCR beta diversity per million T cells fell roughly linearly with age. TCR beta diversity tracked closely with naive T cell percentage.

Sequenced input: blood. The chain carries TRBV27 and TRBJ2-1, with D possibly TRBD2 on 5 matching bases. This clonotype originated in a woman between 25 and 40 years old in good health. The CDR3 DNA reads TGTGCCAGCAGTTTATACGGGGAGTTCTCCCACAATGAGCAGTTCTTC. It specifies CASSLYGEFSHNEQFF.